This entry lists 28 T cell receptor beta chains sequenced from one sample in a study of blood T cell repertoires in COVID-19. The repertoire was sequenced with immunoSEQ multiplex PCR; TCRdb's copy has only in-frame clones and lacks some. Of 90,000 to 100,000 clones listed, approximately 80% were seen once; the top ten hold 3.5% to 5%. The sequenced material came from peripheral blood. The receptors were sampled from a man in his sixties with acute or convalescent COVID-19.

The chain recombines TRBV5-1 with TRBJ1-4; D possibly corresponds to TRBD1 (6 bases). V gave up 0 bases and J gave up 8 bases, with 8 bases separating them. CDR3 length: 13 residues. Germline CDR1 is SGHRS and CDR2 is YFSETQ. CDR3 residues: CASSLEGGEKLFF. The CDR3 nucleotides are TGCGCCAGCAGCTTGGAGGGGGGGGAAAAACTGTTTTTT.

The rearrangement uses TRBV6-5 and TRBJ2-3, with D perhaps matching TRBD2 (6 bases). Germline V lookup: CDR1 MNHEY, CDR2 SVGAGI. The CDR3 sequence is 13 residues long. V was trimmed by 5 bases and J by 2 bases, leaving 8 bases between them. The CDR3 reads CASSTSFTDTQYF. The CDR3 coding sequence is TGTGCCAGCAGTACTAGCTTCACAGATACGCAGTATTTT.

The chain couples TRBV6-5 to TRBJ1-1, with D maybe TRBD1 (6 bases). Germline CDR1 MNHEY, CDR2 SVGAGI. CDR3 size: 14 residues. The V end lost 2 bases, the J end lost 8 bases, and 15 bases lay between the germline ends. Written as DNA, the CDR3 is TGTGCCAGCAGTTACCGGGGGGGCTACGGGGAAGCTTTCTTT. Protein product: CASSYRGGYGEAFF.

This chain joins TRBV20-1 and TRBJ2-7, with unresolved D. This CDR3 has 11 residues. CDR1 and CDR2 (germline): DFQATT, SNEGSKA (reference sequence). V lost 1 base to trimming and J lost 3 bases, with 4 bases between them. CDR3 in DNA: TGCAGTGCTAGAGGGCTCTACGAGCAGTACTTC. Translating gives CSARGLYEQYF.

This clone was recorded once. The chain carries TRBV10-3 and TRBJ2-7, with D perhaps TRBD1 (6 bases). The CDR3 covers 15 residues. Germline CDR1 is ENHRY and CDR2 is SYGVKD. The ends were cut back, 2 bases at V and 1 base at J, with 12 bases in the middle. The CDR3 DNA reads as TGTGCCATCAGTGAGCGGACAGCCTCATCCTACGAGCAGTACTTC. Its protein product is CAISERTASSYEQYF.

CDR3 residues: CASSQSGGEAFF. The DNA of the CDR3 is TGTGCCAGCAGCCAGTCGGGGGGAGAAGCTTTCTTT. The chain recombines TRBV11-2 with TRBJ1-1; perhaps TRBD1 as D (5 bases). Trimming took off 5 bases at V and 8 bases at J, with 12 bases between the two ends. Germline lookup yields CDR1 SGHAT and CDR2 FQNNGV. There are 12 residues in the CDR3.

V and J are TRBV2 and TRBJ2-1, with 7 nucleotides matching TRBD1. J gave up 9 bases and V 8 bases, and 16 bases lay outside the gene matches. From germline, CDR1 is SNHLY and CDR2 FYNNEI. CDR3 size: 15 residues. The CDR3 sequence: CASQIIPGGRGEQFF. Written as DNA, the CDR3 is TGTGCCAGCCAAATAATTCCAGGGGGAAGGGGTGAGCAGTTCTTC.

The chain combines TRBV5-6 with TRBJ2-7, with 8 nucleotides matching TRBD1. V was pared by 1 base and J by 6 bases, with 12 bases of the junction left unmatched. The CDR3 runs to 16 residues. CDR1 and CDR2 (germline): SGHDT, YYEEEE. The CDR3: CASSLMGDRGRPEQYV. CDR3 nucleotides: TGTGCCAGCAGCTTGATGGGTGACAGGGGCCGACCCGAGCAGTACGTC.

The chain recombines TRBV6-5 with TRBJ1-1, with 11 bases matching TRBD1. This CDR3 spans 15 amino acids. V shed 8 bases and J 5 bases; nucleotides not matched to a gene: 10. Germline loops: CDR1 MNHEY, CDR2 SVGAGI. CDR3 protein: CASCSQGQGGTEAFF. As DNA, the CDR3 is TGTGCCAGCTGCAGCCAGGGACAGGGGGGGACTGAAGCTTTCTTT.

The V gene is TRBV6-4, the J gene TRBJ1-5, with unresolved D. This CDR3 is built from 14 residues. V gave up 4 bases and J gave up 6 bases, with 13 bases separating them. CDR1 and CDR2 (germline): MRHNA, SNTAGT. Here the CDR3 DNA reads TGTGCCAGCAGTGTTGGAGGGTATTTTCAGCCCCAGCATTTT. The encoded protein is CASSVGGYFQPQHF.

The chain combines TRBV19 with TRBJ1-2, with TRBD1 identical over 9 bases. Trimming removed 6 bases from V and 3 bases from J; junction bases left unmatched: 14. The CDR3 has 17 amino acids. Germline V CDR1 and CDR2: LNHDA, SQIVND (reference sequence). The CDR3 spells CASSPSPLTGGDYGYTF. The CDR3 DNA reads as TGTGCCAGTAGCCCTTCGCCTCTGACAGGGGGGGACTATGGCTACACCTTC.

This clone was seen a single time. This chain joins TRBV18 and TRBJ1-6, with no clear D. The CDR3 consists of 12 residues. In germline, CDR1 is KGHSH, CDR2 LQKENI. Trimming removed 3 bases from V and 12 bases from J, with 9 bases in between. The CDR3 sequence: CASSPESGPLHF. In nucleotides, the CDR3 is TGTGCCAGCTCACCCGAATCAGGACCCCTCCACTTT.

This clone was seen just once. This chain connects TRBV6-5 to TRBJ2-1; D possibly corresponds to TRBD2 (5 bases). This CDR3 region has 14 residues. With 7 bases removed from V and 7 bases from J, the gap between germline ends came to 17 bases. From germline, CDR1 is MNHEY and CDR2 SVGAGI. CDR3 protein: CASKPGILGNEQFF. As DNA, the CDR3 is TGTGCCAGCAAGCCGGGAATCCTCGGAAATGAGCAGTTCTTC.

The V call is TRBV6-5, the J call TRBJ1-6; TRBD1 is a possible D gene (5 bases). Germline CDR1 MNHEY, CDR2 SVGAGI. The CDR3 has 13 amino acids. V was clipped by 3 bases and J by 19 bases, with 19 bases between them. The CDR3 loop reads CASSYFWQGHWHF. CDR3 DNA sequence: TGTGCCAGCAGTTATTTCTGGCAGGGCCATTGGCACTTT.

This chain uses TRBV21-1 with TRBJ2-5; TRBD1, the table's D call, was not compared with the DNA. TRBV21-1 is a documented pseudogene. The CDR3 has 17 amino acids. In nucleotides, the CDR3 is TGTGCCAGCCCCCGAAGAGGGACAGGGAGAAATCTGGAGACCCAGTACTTC. Translation: CASPRRGTGRNLETQYF.

This chain connects TRBV9 to TRBJ1-5; unclear D gene. Germline lookup yields CDR1 SGDLS and CDR2 YYNGEE. This CDR3 comprises 15 residues. Trimming removed 4 bases at V and 4 bases at J, with 15 bases between. CDR3 sequence: CASSQDGVGNQPQHF. DNA for the CDR3: TGTGCCAGCAGCCAGGACGGGGTGGGGAATCAGCCCCAGCATTTT.

This clone was observed a single time. The CDR3 DNA sequence: TGTGCCAGCAGTAGGGGACTAGCGGGAGAAGTAGAGACCCAGTACTTC. Its translation is CASSRGLAGEVETQYF. The chain couples TRBV5-8 to TRBJ2-5, with TRBD2 matching 14 bases. Germline lookup yields CDR1 SGHTS and CDR2 YDEGEE. The junction had 7 bases not matched to a gene; V was cut back by 5 bases and J by 4 bases. CDR3 size: 16 residues.

This chain joins TRBV12-5 and TRBJ2-3; 7 bases fit TRBD2. The CDR3 sequence is 18 residues long. Looked up from germline, CDR1 is LGHNT and CDR2 is FRNRAP. Trimming took 5 bases from V and 4 from J; bases not matched to a gene: 18. This CDR3 is CASGATFGAGERPDTQYF. CDR3 DNA sequence: TGTGCTAGTGGTGCAACCTTCGGGGCGGGGGAACGCCCAGATACGCAGTATTTT.

The V and J genes are TRBV14 and TRBJ2-7; tentatively, D is TRBD2 (6 bases). CDR1 is SGHDN and CDR2 is FVKESK in the germline V gene. The CDR3 is 14 residues long. Trimming stripped 2 bases from V and 7 bases from J, with 15 bases between. The CDR3 region has the DNA TGTGCCAGCAGCCAAACGGGCCCGGCGGGGGAGCAGTACTTC. This sequence encodes CASSQTGPAGEQYF.

The chain has TRBV5-4 and TRBJ1-4; 11 bases agree with TRBD1. With V trimmed by 2 bases and J by 6 bases, 3 bases remained unmatched. This CDR3 comprises 15 residues. The germline V gene has CDR1 SGHNT and CDR2 YYREEE (reference sequence). The CDR3 nucleotides read TGTGCCAGCAGCTTAAAGGGACAGGGGGATGAAAAACTGTTTTTT. Protein product: CASSLKGQGDEKLFF. Full variable domain (outside the CDR3, taken from reference TRBV5-4 and TRBJ1-4): ETGVTQSPTHLIKTRGQQVTLRCSSQSGHNTVSWYQQALGQGPQFIFQYYREEENGRGNFPPRFSGLQFPNYSSELNVNALELDDSALYLCASSLKGQGDEKLFFGSGTQLSVL.

CDR3 sequence: CASSLAGGQDPYTF. As DNA, the CDR3 is TGTGCCAGCAGCTTAGCTGGAGGACAGGACCCCTACACCTTC. This sequence joins TRBV11-1 and TRBJ1-2; TRBD1 matches at 7 bases. V trimming: 0 bases; J trimming: 10 bases; junction bases outside the gene matches: 8. From germline, CDR1 is SGHAT and CDR2 FQDESV (reference sequence). This CDR3 spans 14 amino acids.

The chain carries TRBV27 and TRBJ1-1; a possible D gene is TRBD1 (6 bases). V was cut by 5 bases and J by 2 bases, with 12 bases left in between. CDR1 and CDR2 from the germline V gene are MNHEY and SMNVEV (reference sequence). There are 14 residues in the CDR3. CDR3 sequence: CASSPGQFNTEAFF. For the CDR3, the DNA is TGTGCCAGCAGTCCCGGACAGTTTAACACTGAAGCTTTCTTT.

The gene calls are TRBV6-5 and TRBJ1-1, with 10 nucleotides matching TRBD1. The CDR3 loop spans 14 amino acids. With 4 bases clipped from V and 5 bases from J, the junction kept 4 bases outside the gene matches. Germline CDR1 is MNHEY and CDR2 is SVGAGI. This chain's CDR3 is CASSFRTGGTEAFF. The CDR3 nucleotides are TGTGCCAGCAGTTTTAGGACAGGGGGGACTGAAGCTTTCTTT.

The chain links TRBV4-1 to TRBJ1-2; D not certain. Germline CDR1 MGHRA, CDR2 YSYEKL. V lost 0 bases and J 2 bases, leaving 10 bases between the germline ends. The CDR3 covers 15 residues. The CDR3 protein is CASSQEADKNYGYTF. The CDR3 DNA follows: TGCGCCAGCAGCCAAGAGGCAGACAAGAACTATGGCTACACCTTC.

V usage is TRBV6-5 and J usage is TRBJ2-1, with TRBD2 matching over 14 bases. Germline V gives CDR1 MNHEY, CDR2 SVGAGI. V lost 6 bases, J lost 8 bases, and 6 bases stayed unmatched. The CDR3 runs 15 residues. The CDR3 sequence is CASRRPGLAGDEQFF. CDR3 sequence (DNA): TGTGCCAGCAGGCGGCCGGGACTAGCGGGAGATGAGCAGTTCTTC.

Relative to its sample, this clone is medium-sized. CDR3 nucleotide sequence: TGTGCCAGTAGTATGATCCCCTATGGCGGGAGCTCCTACAATGAGCAGTTCTTC. Its protein product is CASSMIPYGGSSYNEQFF. The chain links TRBV19 to TRBJ2-1; 7 positions match TRBD2. Germline V gene data show CDR1 as LNHDA and CDR2 as SQIVND (reference sequence). The CDR3 extends over 18 amino acids. Trimming cost V 3 bases and J 0 bases; bases outside gene matches: 11.

This chain connects TRBV30 to TRBJ2-3, with D possibly matching TRBD2 (5 bases). CDR3 length equals 14 residues. Germline CDR1 is GTSNPN and CDR2 is SVGIG (reference sequence). V shed 4 bases and J shed 0 bases, with 11 bases lying between them. In nucleotides, the CDR3 is TGTGCCTGGAAAAAGGGCGGGAGCACAGATACGCAGTATTTT. This sequence encodes CAWKKGGSTDTQYF.

In nucleotides, the CDR3 is TGTGCCAGCAGCGTCTCTGGGGCCAACGTCCTGACTTTC. Residues: CASSVSGANVLTF. The chain has TRBV6-5 and TRBJ2-6; D gene uncertain. Trimming shortened V by 6 bases and J by 0 bases, and 3 bases separated the two germline ends. The CDR3 extends over 13 amino acids. CDR1 and CDR2 from the germline V gene are MNHEY and SVGAGI.